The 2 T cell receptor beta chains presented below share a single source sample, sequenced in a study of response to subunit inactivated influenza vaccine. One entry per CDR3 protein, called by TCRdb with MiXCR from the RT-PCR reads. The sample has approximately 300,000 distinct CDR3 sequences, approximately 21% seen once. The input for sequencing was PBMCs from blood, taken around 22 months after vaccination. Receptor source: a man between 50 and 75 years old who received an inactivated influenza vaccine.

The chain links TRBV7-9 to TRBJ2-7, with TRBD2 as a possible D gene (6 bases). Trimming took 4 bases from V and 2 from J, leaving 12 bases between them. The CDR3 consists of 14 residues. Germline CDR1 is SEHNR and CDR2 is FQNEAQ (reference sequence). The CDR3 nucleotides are TGTGCCAGCAGCTCAGCGGGCCTTACCTACGAGCAGTACTTC. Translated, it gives CASSSAGLTYEQYF.

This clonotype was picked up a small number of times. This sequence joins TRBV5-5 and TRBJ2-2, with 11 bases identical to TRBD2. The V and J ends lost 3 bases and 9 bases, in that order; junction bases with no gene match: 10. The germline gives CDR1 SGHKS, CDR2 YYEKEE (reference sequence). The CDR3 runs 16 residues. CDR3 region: CASSSLAGDGKRELFF. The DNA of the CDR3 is TGTGCCAGCAGCTCACTAGCGGGGGACGGAAAGAGGGAGCTGTTTTTT.